This entry features one T cell receptor beta chain sequence. As yet, its antigen is unknown. This entry belongs to a study of CD8 T cells in Susac syndrome. Study-wide background: Among the Susac syndrome patients sequenced, roughly six had active disease and about eight were in remission. When their blood was taken, the Susac syndrome patients had either not yet had any therapy, were taking corticosteroids, or were taking intravenous immunoglobulin alone.

Random hexamers primed reverse transcription of about 0.5 to 1 ug RNA. TCR beta CDR3 was amplified by immunoSEQ covering 54 Vbeta and 13 Jbeta. Using its own MiXCR run on the immunoSEQ multiplex PCR reads, TCRdb lists one record per CDR3 protein. The sample lists roughly 75,000 distinct CDR3 sequences; around 93% were seen once. Study findings and constraints: The CD4+ T cell repertoires in Susac syndrome did not show any clonal expansion.

The sample comprised CD4+ T cells from PBMCs. The source of this sequence is a human donor with Susac syndrome.

CDR3 region: CSARDLGLPGGQPQHF. The CDR3 coding sequence is TGCAGTGCTAGAGATTTAGGACTTCCGGGGGGACAGCCCCAGCATTTT. The V gene is TRBV20-1, the J gene TRBJ1-5, with D maybe TRBD1 (5 bases). The V and J ends lost 0 bases and 7 bases respectively, with 19 bases between them. Looked up from germline, CDR1 is DFQATT and CDR2 is SNEGSKA (reference sequence). This CDR3 comprises 16 residues.